This T cell receptor (beta chain) was identified in a study of regulatory T cells in long-lasting Graves disease. The time point is: persistent/refractory GD, antithyroid drugs over 5 years with positive TRAb. The authors made the TCR library using RNA they extracted from PBMCs. Library construction for TCR beta used iRepertoire HTBI primers and Arm-PCR of CDR3 regions. TCRdb reprocessed the multiplex PCR reads with MiXCR, giving one entry per CDR3 protein. The table has a few hundred thousand distinct CDR3 sequences, roughly a quarter seen once. Germline CDR1 and CDR2: MDHEN and SYDVKM. The CDR3 totals 16 residues. V gave up 6 bases and J gave up 2 bases, with 17 bases separating them.

The source is a female donor with Graves disease. This chain connects TRBV28 to TRBJ2-1; D gene ambiguous. Sequencing used peripheral blood mononuclear cells (PBMCs), obtained when the disease was refractory, from a patient treated with antithyroid drugs. The CDR3 loop is CASSAALAETYNEQFF. CDR3 bases: TGTGCCAGCAGCGCGGCGTTGGCGGAGACCTACAATGAGCAGTTCTTC.